Listed here is a single T cell receptor beta chain. This CDR3 contains 13 residues. The germline gives CDR1 MGHDK, CDR2 SYGVNS. V shed 6 bases and J shed 4 bases, with 12 bases lying between them. This sample was included in a study of graft-versus-host responses after intestinal transplantation. Profiling relied on immunoSEQ multiplex PCR, and the TCRdb table lists in-frame clones only, not all of them. The sample holds roughly 28,000 clones; 85% to 95% are singletons and the top ten take 0.6% to 0.75%. The sequenced sample was PBMCs, obtained 66 days after intestinal transplant. This chain connects TRBV25-1 to TRBJ1-1, with D possibly being TRBD1 (6 bases). The TCR comes from a human patient who received an intestinal transplant, so some T cells may come from the graft donor. This CDR3 reads CASRQGQVTEAFF. CDR3 DNA sequence: TGTGCCAGCAGACAGGGTCAGGTCACTGAAGCTTTCTTT. Combining the CDR3 with reference TRBV25-1 and TRBJ1-1 gives the whole variable domain EADIYQTPRYLVIGTGKKITLECSQTMGHDKMYWYQQDPGMELHLIHYSYGVNSTEKGDLSSESTVSRIRTEHFPLTLESARPSHTSQYLCASRQGQVTEAFFGQGTRLTVV.